The 9 T cell receptor beta chains reported below all come from one sample, sequenced in a study of cytomegalovirus exposure and HLA in healthy donors. PCR used 60 Vbeta primers and 13 Jbeta primers. Some clones are missing from TCRdb's copy, which holds only in-frame ones; the method was immunoSEQ multiplex PCR. The table records 100,000 to 150,000 clones, more than 65% of them present only once. Sequencing was done on a sample of PBMCs. All receptors come from a woman between 40 and 50 years old in good health and CMV-seropositive.

This clone was observed a single time. The V call is TRBV15, the J call TRBJ2-7; 12 bases map to TRBD2. Trimming took 2 bases from V and 7 from J; bases not matched to a gene: 9. CDR3 length: 16 amino acids. Germline assignment: CDR1 LNHNV and CDR2 YYDKDF (reference sequence). The CDR3 loop reads CATSRLAGGPMEEQYF. The CDR3 coding sequence is TGTGCCACCAGCAGACTAGCGGGAGGGCCAATGGAAGAGCAGTACTTC.

This chain uses TRBV28 with TRBJ2-3, with D perhaps matching TRBD2 (5 bases). The CDR3 has 15 amino acids. Trimming took off 2 bases at V and 0 bases at J, with 9 bases between the two ends. The germline gives CDR1 MDHEN, CDR2 SYDVKM. CDR3 amino acids: CASSLIRGSTDTQYF. The CDR3 DNA is TGTGCCAGCAGTTTAATCCGGGGAAGCACAGATACGCAGTATTTT.

DNA of the CDR3: TGCGCCAGCAGCCAAGGGTACCGGGCTTTCTTT. Protein: CASSQGYRAFF. The chain carries TRBV4-1 and TRBJ1-1; D is unresolved. V was shortened by 1 base and J by 11 bases, with 8 bases between the two germline ends. CDR1 and CDR2 (germline): MGHRA, YSYEKL. The CDR3 is 11 amino acids.

V usage is TRBV6-5 and J usage is TRBJ2-2; 10 nucleotides agree with TRBD2. Germline V gene lookup returns CDR1 MNHEY and CDR2 SVGAGI. V was clipped by 6 bases and J by 8 bases; unmatched bases: 6. CDR3 length equals 14 residues. The CDR3 sequence: CASREREGLGELFF. CDR3 nucleotides: TGTGCCAGCAGGGAGCGGGAGGGCCTAGGGGAGCTGTTTTTT.

This clone was found a few times. This rearrangement joins TRBV4-1 to TRBJ1-1; D is possibly TRBD1 (5 bases). Germline CDR1 is MGHRA and CDR2 is YSYEKL. CDR3 size: 16 residues. Trimming took 0 bases from V and 3 from J, leaving 14 bases between them. CDR3 sequence reads: CASSQDSGRTDTEAFF. CDR3 DNA sequence: TGCGCCAGCAGCCAAGACTCAGGGCGTACCGACACTGAAGCTTTCTTT.

The rearrangement links TRBV10-1 to TRBJ2-1, with TRBD1 identical over 7 bases. Trimming cost V 3 bases and J 8 bases; bases outside gene matches: 10. This CDR3 is built from 15 residues. CDR1 is WNHNN, CDR2 SYGVQD, per germline (reference sequence). The CDR3: CASSDGTDYVDEQFF. The CDR3 DNA is TGCGCCAGCAGTGATGGGACAGACTATGTGGATGAGCAGTTCTTC.

The V and J genes are TRBV6-6 and TRBJ1-1; no definite D call. The germline V gene encodes CDR1 MNHNY and CDR2 SVGAGI (reference sequence). Trimming removed 6 bases at V and 2 bases at J, with 10 bases between. The CDR3 contains 13 residues. CDR3 residues: CASRTLQNTEAFF. In nucleotides, the CDR3 is TGTGCCAGCAGGACACTTCAAAACACTGAAGCTTTCTTT.

The chain carries TRBV7-9 and TRBJ2-3; D may be TRBD2 (6 bases). The germline V and J ends were trimmed by 6 bases and 0 bases, with 19 bases remaining between them. The CDR3 sequence is 17 residues long. Per germline, CDR1 SEHNR and CDR2 FQNEAQ (reference sequence). CDR3 sequence reads: CASRAQGTVPSTDTQYF. The CDR3 region has the DNA TGTGCCAGCAGGGCGCAAGGGACTGTTCCTAGCACAGATACGCAGTATTTT.

This chain links TRBV15 with TRBJ2-1; TRBD2 matches at 9 bases. The CDR3 consists of 16 residues. Germline loops: CDR1 LNHNV, CDR2 YYDKDF (reference sequence). Unmatched junction bases numbered 5, after V lost 4 bases and J lost 1 base. CDR3 sequence: CATSKGREGSYNEQFF. The CDR3 nucleotides are TGTGCCACCAGCAAGGGGCGGGAGGGATCCTACAATGAGCAGTTCTTC.